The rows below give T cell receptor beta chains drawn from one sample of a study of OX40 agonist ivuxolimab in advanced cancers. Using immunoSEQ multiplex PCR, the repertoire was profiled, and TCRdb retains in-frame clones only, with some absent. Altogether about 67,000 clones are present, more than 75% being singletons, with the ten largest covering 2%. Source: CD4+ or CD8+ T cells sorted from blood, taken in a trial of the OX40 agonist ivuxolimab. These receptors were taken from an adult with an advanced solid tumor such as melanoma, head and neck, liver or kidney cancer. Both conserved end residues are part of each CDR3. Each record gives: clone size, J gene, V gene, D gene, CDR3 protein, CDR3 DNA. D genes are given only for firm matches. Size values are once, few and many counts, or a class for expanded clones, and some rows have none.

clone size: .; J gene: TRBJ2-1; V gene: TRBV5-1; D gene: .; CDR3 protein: CASRRTLGSEQFF; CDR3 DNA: TGCGCCAGCAGGAGAACCCTCGGCTCGGAGCAGTTCTTC
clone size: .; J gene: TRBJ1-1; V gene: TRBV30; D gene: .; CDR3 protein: CAWKQISTEAFF; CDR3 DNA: TGTGCCTGGAAGCAGATATCCACTGAAGCTTTCTTT
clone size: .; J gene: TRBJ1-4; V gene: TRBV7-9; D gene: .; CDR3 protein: CASSFGRGATTNEKLFF; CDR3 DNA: TGTGCCAGCAGCTTTGGCAGGGGAGCTACAACTAATGAAAAACTGTTTTTT
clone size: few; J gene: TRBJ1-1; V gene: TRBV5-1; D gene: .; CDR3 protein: CASSPGEGRTEAFF; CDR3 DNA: TGCGCCAGCAGCCCGGGAGAGGGTCGGACTGAAGCTTTCTTT
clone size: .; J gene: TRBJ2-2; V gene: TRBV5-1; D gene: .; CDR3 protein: CASSLFASRSAGELFF; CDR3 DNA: TGCGCCAGCAGCTTGTTTGCCTCAAGGTCTGCCGGGGAGCTGTTTTTT
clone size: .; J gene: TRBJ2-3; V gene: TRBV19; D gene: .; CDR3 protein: CASSIRQTGTDTQYF; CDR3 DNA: TGTGCCAGTAGTATCCGACAGACAGGCACAGATACGCAGTATTTT
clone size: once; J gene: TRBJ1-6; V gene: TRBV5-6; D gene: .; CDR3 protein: CASSSPRTLSSYNSPLHF; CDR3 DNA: TGTGCCAGCAGCTCGCCTAGGACATTGAGCTCCTATAATTCACCCCTCCACTTT
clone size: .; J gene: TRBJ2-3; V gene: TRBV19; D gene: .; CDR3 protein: CATEPGGTDTQYF; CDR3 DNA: TGTGCCACCGAACCGGGCGGCACAGATACGCAGTATTTT
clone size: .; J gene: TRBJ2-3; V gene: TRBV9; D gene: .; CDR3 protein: CASSVPPGDTQYF; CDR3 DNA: TGTGCCAGCAGCGTTCCCCCGGGAGATACGCAGTATTTT
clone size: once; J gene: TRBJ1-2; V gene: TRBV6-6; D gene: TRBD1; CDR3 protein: CASSKDRDYGYTF; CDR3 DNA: TGTGCCAGCAGCAAGGACAGGGACTATGGCTACACCTTC
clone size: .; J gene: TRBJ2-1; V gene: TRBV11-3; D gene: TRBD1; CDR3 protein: CASSPGTGGTNEQFF; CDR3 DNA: TGTGCCAGCAGCCCCGGCACAGGGGGTACTAATGAGCAGTTCTTC
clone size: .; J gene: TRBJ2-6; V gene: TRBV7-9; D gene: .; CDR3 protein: CASSLMGVSGANVLTF; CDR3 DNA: TGTGCCAGCAGCTTAATGGGAGTATCTGGGGCCAACGTCCTGACTTTC
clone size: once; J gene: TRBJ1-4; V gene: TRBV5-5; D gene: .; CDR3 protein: CASSLAIPATNEKLFF; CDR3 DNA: TGTGCCAGCAGCTTGGCCATTCCCGCAACTAATGAAAAACTGTTTTTT
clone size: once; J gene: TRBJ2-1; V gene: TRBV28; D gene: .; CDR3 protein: CASSSHASPYNEQFF; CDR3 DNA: TGTGCCAGCAGTTCCCACGCATCCCCTTACAATGAGCAGTTCTTC
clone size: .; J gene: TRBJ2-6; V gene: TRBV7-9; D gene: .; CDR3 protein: CASSAVLPGDTGANVLTF; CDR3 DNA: TGTGCCAGCAGCGCGGTACTGCCAGGGGATACTGGGGCCAACGTCCTGACTTTC
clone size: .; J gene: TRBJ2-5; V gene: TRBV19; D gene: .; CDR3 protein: CASSHGTPETQYF; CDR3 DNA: TGTGCCAGTAGTCACGGGACTCCAGAGACCCAGTACTTC
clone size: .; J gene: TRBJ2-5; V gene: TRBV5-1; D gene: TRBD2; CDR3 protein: CASSLQAGEETQYF; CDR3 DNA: TGCGCCAGCAGCTTGCAAGCGGGAGAAGAGACCCAGTACTTC
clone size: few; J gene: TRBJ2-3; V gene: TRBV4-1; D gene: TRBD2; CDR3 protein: CASSQLAGGLSTDTQYF; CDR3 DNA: TGCGCCAGCAGCCAGCTAGCGGGGGGCCTTAGCACAGATACGCAGTATTTT
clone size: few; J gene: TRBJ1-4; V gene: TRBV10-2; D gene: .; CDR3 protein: CASSDFITGEKLFF; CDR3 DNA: TGCGCCAGCAGTGATTTCATCACAGGTGAAAAACTGTTTTTT
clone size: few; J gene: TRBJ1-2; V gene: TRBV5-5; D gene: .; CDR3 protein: CASSGEQGRYGYTF; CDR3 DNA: TGTGCCAGCAGCGGCGAACAGGGTCGTTATGGCTACACCTTC
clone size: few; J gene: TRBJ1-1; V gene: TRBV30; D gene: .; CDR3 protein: CAWIRVEAFF; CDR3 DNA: TGTGCCTGGATCCGGGTGGAAGCTTTCTTT
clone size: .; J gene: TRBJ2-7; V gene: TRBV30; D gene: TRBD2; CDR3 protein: CAYSGTSGKYEQYF; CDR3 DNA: TGTGCCTACTCGGGGACTAGCGGGAAGTACGAGCAGTACTTC